A single sample gave rise to the 28 T cell receptor beta chains below, sequenced in a study of identical twins. TCRdb analysed the 5' RACE reads with MiXCR anew, one entry per CDR3 protein. This table holds about 790,000 distinct CDR3 sequences, 18% found once. These data were also filed under a second study, of T cells expressing NK-cell markers.

Material: PBMCs. The receptors were sampled from a woman aged 18-35 years in good health.

This clonotype has more than one count but fewer than ten. This rearrangement joins TRBV20-1 to TRBJ2-1; D is ambiguous. Germline CDR1 is DFQATT and CDR2 is SNEGSKA (reference sequence). V dropped 6 bases and J dropped 4 bases, with 13 bases sitting between them. The CDR3 is made up of 13 amino acids. The CDR3: CSARGVGYNEQFF. CDR3 nucleotides: TGCAGTGCCCGTGGGGTCGGGTACAATGAGCAGTTCTTC.

This clonotype was seen a handful of times. The chain is built from TRBV11-2 and TRBJ2-3, with TRBD1 identical over 11 bases. Trimming removed 2 bases from V and 4 bases from J; junction bases left unmatched: 8. This CDR3 has 17 amino acids. CDR1 and CDR2 from the germline V gene are SGHAT and FQNNGV. The DNA of the CDR3 is TGTGCCAGCAGCTTAATCGGGGACAGGGGGGCCCCAGATACGCAGTATTTT. Protein product: CASSLIGDRGAPDTQYF.

This chain joins TRBV6-2 or TRBV6-3 and TRBJ2-1; D tentatively fits TRBD1 or TRBD2 (5 bases each). This CDR3 comprises 14 residues. V lost 1 base and J 7 bases, leaving 11 bases between the germline ends. The germline V gene encodes CDR1 MNHEY and CDR2 SVGEGT. The CDR3 protein is CASSYLGPGNEQFF. The DNA for the CDR3 is TGTGCCAGCAGTTACTTGGGACCGGGGAATGAGCAGTTCTTC.

This clonotype was detected many times. V and J are TRBV29-1 and TRBJ2-5; TRBD1 matches at 11 bases. Germline V gives CDR1 SQVTM, CDR2 ANQGSEA. The CDR3 runs 15 residues. With V trimmed by 0 bases and J by 5 bases, 5 bases remained unmatched. The CDR3 nucleotides are TGCAGCGTTGAAGATCTGGACAGGGGGCCGGAGACCCAGTACTTC. Translating it yields CSVEDLDRGPETQYF.

This clonotype was counted only a few times. This sequence joins TRBV7-2 and TRBJ2-7; TRBD1 or TRBD2 may be the D gene (5 bases each). The germline V gene encodes CDR1 SGHTA and CDR2 FQGNSA. This CDR3 is built from 14 residues. V gave up 2 bases and J gave up 6 bases, with 14 bases separating them. Written as DNA, the CDR3 is TGTGCCAGCAGCTTACCCAGGGACGGTACCGAGCAGTACTTC. It is translated as CASSLPRDGTEQYF.

The DNA for the CDR3 is TGTGCCACCGGGGACGGGACAGGGGTAAATGAGCAGTTCTTC. Protein product: CATGDGTGVNEQFF. The chain uses TRBV24-1 and TRBJ2-1, with 10 bases aligning to TRBD1. The CDR3 contains 14 residues. Trimming removed 9 bases from V and 7 bases from J; junction bases left unmatched: 8. Germline CDR1 KGHDR, CDR2 SFDVKD.

V gene TRBV5-1 combines with J gene TRBJ2-5, with 8 bases identical to TRBD2. Germline CDR1 SGHRS, CDR2 YFSETQ. Trimming removed 0 bases from V and 5 bases from J; junction bases left unmatched: 9. The CDR3 runs 16 residues. The DNA for the CDR3 is TGCGCCAGCAGCTTGGTGGCGGGACTAGGTATGGAGACCCAGTACTTC. It specifies CASSLVAGLGMETQYF.

This chain joins TRBV5-6 and TRBJ2-5; D unresolved. CDR1 and CDR2 (germline): SGHDT, YYEEEE. The CDR3 is made up of 15 amino acids. V was pared by 6 bases and J by 0 bases, with 15 bases between. CDR3 protein: CASTQRTDHQETQYF. The CDR3 nucleotides read TGTGCCAGCACCCAAAGGACGGACCACCAAGAGACCCAGTACTTC.

V is TRBV6-6 and J is TRBJ1-1, with D perhaps matching TRBD1 (5 bases). Trimming removed 6 bases from V and 11 bases from J, with 13 bases in between. The CDR3 has 11 residues. Germline V gene sequence: CDR1 MNHNY, CDR2 SVGAGI (reference sequence). In nucleotides, the CDR3 is TGTGCCAGCAGCCCGGCGGGGGGTGCTTTCTTT. It codes for CASSPAGGAFF.

This clonotype was counted a few times. The CDR3 protein is CSARVPDGNQPQHF. The DNA of the CDR3 is TGCAGTGCCAGGGTTCCAGACGGGAATCAGCCCCAGCATTTT. The gene calls are TRBV20-1 and TRBJ1-5; a weak D match, TRBD1 (5 bases). Germline assignment: CDR1 DFQATT and CDR2 SNEGSKA (reference sequence). The CDR3 extends over 14 amino acids. Trimming stripped 6 bases from V and 4 bases from J, with 16 bases between.

This chain links TRBV11-2 with TRBJ2-2, with 8 positions matching TRBD2. The CDR3 has 16 residues. V was clipped by 3 bases and J by 5 bases; unmatched bases: 8. Germline V CDR1 and CDR2: SGHAT, FQNNGV. In DNA, the CDR3 is TGTGCCAGCAGCTTTACGAGCGGGAGAGCTACCGGGGAGCTGTTTTTT. It translates to CASSFTSGRATGELFF.

This clonotype was seen only a few times. The chain recombines TRBV18 with TRBJ2-6; 8 nucleotides match TRBD1. Trimming took 4 bases from V and 2 from J; bases not matched to a gene: 7. CDR3 size: 17 residues. CDR1 is KGHSH, CDR2 LQKENI, per germline. The CDR3 here is CASSRDRTSAGANVLTF. CDR3 DNA: TGTGCCAGCTCACGGGACAGGACCTCAGCTGGGGCCAACGTCCTGACTTTC.

The sample holds a few counts of this clonotype. V and J are TRBV12-3 or TRBV12-4 and TRBJ2-1; 10 nucleotides line up with TRBD2. J lost 7 bases, V lost 3 bases, and 12 bases had no gene match. The CDR3 has 17 residues. This chain's CDR3 is CASSFILMTSGSNEQFF. In DNA form, the CDR3 reads TGTGCCAGCAGTTTTATACTAATGACTAGCGGGTCGAATGAGCAGTTCTTC.

This clonotype was seen only a few times. The CDR3 here is CATGKSQETQYF. CDR3 bases: TGTGCCACCGGGAAGTCACAAGAGACCCAGTACTTC. This chain joins TRBV15 and TRBJ2-5; D is unresolved. In germline, CDR1 is LNHNV, CDR2 YYDKDF (reference sequence). The CDR3 loop spans 12 amino acids. With 8 bases removed from V and 2 bases from J, the gap between germline ends came to 9 bases.

The chain recombines TRBV18 with TRBJ1-2; D gene ambiguous. V was clipped by 3 bases and J by 3 bases, with 17 bases between them. CDR3 size: 16 residues. The V gene's germline CDR1 is KGHSH and CDR2 LQKENI. The CDR3 sequence is CASSPDFGNVHYGYTF. Here the CDR3 DNA reads TGTGCCAGCTCACCGGACTTCGGAAACGTTCACTATGGCTACACCTTC.

This clonotype was detected only a few times. The chain employs TRBV4-3 and TRBJ1-5; D ambiguous. Germline V CDR1 and CDR2: LGHNA, YSLEER. V dropped 0 bases and J dropped 7 bases, with 13 bases sitting between them. CDR3 length: 15 residues. As DNA, the CDR3 is TGCGCCAGCAGCCAAGACACAGTAAACCTCCAGCCCCAGCATTTT. Translation: CASSQDTVNLQPQHF.

The genes are TRBV12-3 or TRBV12-4 and TRBJ2-1; tentatively, D is TRBD1 (5 bases). V was clipped by 3 bases and J by 5 bases, with 11 bases between them. The CDR3 is 14 residues long. As DNA, the CDR3 is TGTGCCAGCAGTTTCTCGGACATTGACAATGAGCAGTTCTTC. Translating gives CASSFSDIDNEQFF.

This clonotype showed up many times. V and J are TRBV12-3 or TRBV12-4 and TRBJ1-5; D perhaps matches TRBD1 (5 bases). The germline V and J ends were trimmed by 5 bases and 4 bases, with 21 bases remaining between them. CDR3 length: 17 residues. CDR3 nucleotides: TGTGCCAGCAGTCGGGACCCAGGGAGATCGTGGAATCAGCCCCAGCATTTT. Amino acid sequence: CASSRDPGRSWNQPQHF.

This clonotype was counted only a few times. This chain links TRBV7-9 with TRBJ2-1; D possibly uses TRBD1 or TRBD2 (5 bases each). The CDR3 is 15 residues long. Per the germline V gene, CDR1 is SEHNR and CDR2 is FQNEAQ (reference sequence). The V end was cut by 1 base, the J end by 5 bases, with 12 bases between. The CDR3 reads CASSLGGGRDNEQFF. CDR3 in DNA: TGTGCCAGCAGCTTAGGTGGGGGAAGGGACAATGAGCAGTTCTTC.

This clonotype was seen a few times. The J gene is TRBJ1-4, the V gene TRBV29-1; D uncertain. CDR3 size: 14 residues. Trimming took off 6 bases at V and 0 bases at J, with 11 bases between the two ends. Per germline, CDR1 SQVTM and CDR2 ANQGSEA. In nucleotides, the CDR3 is TGCAGCGTCGCCGAAGTAACAACTAATGAAAAACTGTTTTTT. Its translation: CSVAEVTTNEKLFF. The whole variable domain, filled in from reference TRBV29-1 and TRBJ1-4, reads SAVISQKPSRDICQRGTSLTIQCQVDSQVTMMFWYRQQPGQSLTLIATANQGSEATYESGFVIDKFPISRPNLTFSTLTVSNMSPEDSSIYLCSVAEVTTNEKLFFGSGTQLSVL.

This clonotype was found a few times. The J gene is TRBJ2-1, the V gene TRBV5-1; the match to TRBD2 covers 7 bases. This CDR3 is 15 amino acids long. Germline V CDR1 and CDR2: SGHRS, YFSETQ. V dropped 0 bases and J dropped 5; count of bases not matched to a gene: 5. The CDR3 DNA follows: TGCGCCAGCAGCTTGGTCGGGGGGACTCACAATGAGCAGTTCTTC. Protein: CASSLVGGTHNEQFF.

This clonotype was detected only a few times. J is TRBJ2-3 and V is TRBV29-1, with 8 nucleotides matching TRBD2. CDR3 length equals 13 residues. Per germline, CDR1 SQVTM and CDR2 ANQGSEA. Trimming removed 3 bases from V and 6 bases from J; junction bases left unmatched: 5. The CDR3 DNA follows: TGCAGCGTTGATCGGGGGGGGGACGATACGCAGTATTTT. It is translated as CSVDRGGDDTQYF.

J is TRBJ2-6 and V is TRBV20-1; no clear D. Germline-derived CDR1 and CDR2 are DFQATT and SNEGSKA (reference sequence). The CDR3 contains 14 residues. Between the trimmed V and J ends, which lost 6 bases and 0 bases, there was a span of 9 bases. This CDR3 reads CSALGSSGANVLTF. Here the CDR3 DNA reads TGCAGTGCCCTTGGTAGCTCTGGGGCCAACGTCCTGACTTTC.

A few counts support this clonotype. The chain is built from TRBV29-1 and TRBJ1-1, with D possibly matching TRBD1 (6 bases). The CDR3 is 14 amino acids. CDR1 and CDR2 from the germline V gene are SQVTM and ANQGSEA. V lost 4 bases to trimming and J lost 0 bases, with 12 bases between them. In DNA form, the CDR3 reads TGCAGCGTTGGGGGGGGACATATGAACACTGAAGCTTTCTTT. Translating it yields CSVGGGHMNTEAFF. The full variable domain, rest sourced from reference TRBV29-1 and TRBJ1-1, is SAVISQKPSRDICQRGTSLTIQCQVDSQVTMMFWYRQQPGQSLTLIATANQGSEATYESGFVIDKFPISRPNLTFSTLTVSNMSPEDSSIYLCSVGGGHMNTEAFFGQGTRLTVV.

Only a few counts were recorded for this clonotype. The genes are TRBV29-1 and TRBJ2-1; 9 positions match TRBD1. V shed 5 bases and J 7 bases; nucleotides not matched to a gene: 9. This CDR3 spans 14 amino acids. Germline CDR1 is SQVTM and CDR2 is ANQGSEA. CDR3 nucleotides: TGCAGCGTTCAGGGACAGGGACGTTGGAATGAGCAGTTCTTC. Translating it yields CSVQGQGRWNEQFF.

The chain employs TRBV5-1 and TRBJ2-1; 8 bases line up with TRBD2. The CDR3 is made up of 14 amino acids. Germline assignment: CDR1 SGHRS and CDR2 YFSETQ. V shed 2 bases, J shed 8 bases, and the junction held 6 bases outside the gene matches. The CDR3 is CASSFSPGGDEQFF. The DNA for the CDR3 is TGCGCCAGCAGCTTTTCCCCCGGGGGGGATGAGCAGTTCTTC.

This clonotype was recorded many times. The gene calls are TRBV29-1 and TRBJ2-7; TRBD2 might be the D (5 bases). V was pared by 4 bases and J by 3 bases, with 13 bases between. The V gene's germline CDR1 is SQVTM and CDR2 ANQGSEA. This CDR3 comprises 13 residues. This CDR3 is CSVGYGGFYEQYF. CDR3 nucleotides: TGCAGCGTTGGGTATGGAGGTTTCTACGAGCAGTACTTC.

V usage is TRBV6-5 and J usage is TRBJ1-2; TRBD1 aligns across 10 bases. The CDR3 is 16 amino acids. In germline, CDR1 is MNHEY, CDR2 SVGAGI. The trim removed 6 bases at V and 2 bases at J, leaving 9 bases unmatched. As DNA, the CDR3 is TGTGCCAGCAGCTTATCCGGACAGGGGGGGAACTATGGCTACACCTTC. Amino acid sequence: CASSLSGQGGNYGYTF.